The T cell receptor (beta chain) under discussion was sequenced for a study of blood T cell repertoires in COVID-19. For the study at large: There were acute and convalescent COVID-19 samples, and they came from the United States, Italy and Spain. PBMCs, B-cell-depleted T cells, or T cells were the source of the cDNA or gDNA that made up the material.

Seattle cases were enrolled at active infection and followed longitudinally. As handled by the study authors: Nucleated cell counts were estimated from reference gene primer amplification. Assay: immunoSEQ multiplex PCR; the TCRdb copy retains only in-frame clones and omits some. V and J calls plus clone size are reproduced from that table; the DNA served to infer D and trimming. The sample carries around 300,000 clones, 70% to 90% recorded once. This clone was seen a single time. The CDR3 covers 13 residues. Germline V gene data show CDR1 as MNHEY and CDR2 as SMNVEV (reference sequence). V was clipped by 2 bases and J by 2 bases, with 6 bases between them.

Material: peripheral blood. The receptor was derived from a woman younger than 45 with COVID-19, enrolled during active disease. The chain couples TRBV27 to TRBJ1-1, with D unresolved. The CDR3 protein is CASSLDYNTEAFF. CDR3 in DNA: TGTGCCAGCAGTTTAGACTATAACACTGAAGCTTTCTTT.